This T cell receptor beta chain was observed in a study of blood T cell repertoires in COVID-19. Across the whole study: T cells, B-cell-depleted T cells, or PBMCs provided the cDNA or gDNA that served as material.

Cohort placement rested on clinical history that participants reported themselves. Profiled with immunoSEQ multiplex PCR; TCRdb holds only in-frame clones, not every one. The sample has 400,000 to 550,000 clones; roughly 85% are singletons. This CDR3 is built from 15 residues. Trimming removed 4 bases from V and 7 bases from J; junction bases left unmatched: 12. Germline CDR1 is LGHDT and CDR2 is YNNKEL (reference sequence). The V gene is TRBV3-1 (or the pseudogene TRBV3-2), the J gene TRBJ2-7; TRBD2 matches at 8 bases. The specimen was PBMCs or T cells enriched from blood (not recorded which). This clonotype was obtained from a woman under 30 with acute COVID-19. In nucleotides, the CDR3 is TGTGCCAGCAGCCCTGGCTTAGCGGGGTGGACTGAGCAGTACTTC. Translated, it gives CASSPGLAGWTEQYF.